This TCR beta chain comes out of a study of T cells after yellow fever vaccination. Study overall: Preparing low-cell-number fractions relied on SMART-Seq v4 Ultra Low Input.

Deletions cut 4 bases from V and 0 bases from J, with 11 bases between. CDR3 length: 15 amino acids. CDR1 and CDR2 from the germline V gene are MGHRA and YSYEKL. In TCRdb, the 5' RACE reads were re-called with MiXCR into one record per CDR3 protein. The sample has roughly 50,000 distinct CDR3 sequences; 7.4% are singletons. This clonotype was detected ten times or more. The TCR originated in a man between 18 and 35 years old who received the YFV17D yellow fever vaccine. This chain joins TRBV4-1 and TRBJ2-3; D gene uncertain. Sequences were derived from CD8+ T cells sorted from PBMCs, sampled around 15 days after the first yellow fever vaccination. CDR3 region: CASSPRYVSTDTQYF. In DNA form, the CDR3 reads TGCGCCAGCAGCCCAAGATACGTAAGCACAGATACGCAGTATTTT.